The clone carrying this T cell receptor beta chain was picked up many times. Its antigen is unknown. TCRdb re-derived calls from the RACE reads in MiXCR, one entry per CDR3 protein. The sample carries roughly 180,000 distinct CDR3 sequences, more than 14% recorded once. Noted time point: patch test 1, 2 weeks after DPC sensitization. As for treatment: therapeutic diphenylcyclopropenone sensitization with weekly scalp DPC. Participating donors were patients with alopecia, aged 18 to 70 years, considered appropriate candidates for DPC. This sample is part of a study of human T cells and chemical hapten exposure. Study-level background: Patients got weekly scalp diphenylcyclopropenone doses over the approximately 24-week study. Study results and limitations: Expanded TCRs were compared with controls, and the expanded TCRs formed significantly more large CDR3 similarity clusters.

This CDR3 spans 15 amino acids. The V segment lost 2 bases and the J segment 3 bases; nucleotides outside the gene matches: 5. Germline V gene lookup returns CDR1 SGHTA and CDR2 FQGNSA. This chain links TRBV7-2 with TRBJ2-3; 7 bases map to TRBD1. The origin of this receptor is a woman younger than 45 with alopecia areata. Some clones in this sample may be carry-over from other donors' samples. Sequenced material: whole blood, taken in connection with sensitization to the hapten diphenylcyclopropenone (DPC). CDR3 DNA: TGTGCCAGCAGCTTAAGGGGGCTCTCAACAGATACGCAGTATTTT. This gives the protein CASSLRGLSTDTQYF. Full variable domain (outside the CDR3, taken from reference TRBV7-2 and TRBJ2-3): GAGVSQSPSNKVTEKGKDVELRCDPISGHTALYWYRQSLGQGLEFLIYFQGNSAPDKSGLPSDRFSAERTGGSVSTLTIQRTQQEDSAVYLCASSLRGLSTDTQYFGPGTRLTVL.